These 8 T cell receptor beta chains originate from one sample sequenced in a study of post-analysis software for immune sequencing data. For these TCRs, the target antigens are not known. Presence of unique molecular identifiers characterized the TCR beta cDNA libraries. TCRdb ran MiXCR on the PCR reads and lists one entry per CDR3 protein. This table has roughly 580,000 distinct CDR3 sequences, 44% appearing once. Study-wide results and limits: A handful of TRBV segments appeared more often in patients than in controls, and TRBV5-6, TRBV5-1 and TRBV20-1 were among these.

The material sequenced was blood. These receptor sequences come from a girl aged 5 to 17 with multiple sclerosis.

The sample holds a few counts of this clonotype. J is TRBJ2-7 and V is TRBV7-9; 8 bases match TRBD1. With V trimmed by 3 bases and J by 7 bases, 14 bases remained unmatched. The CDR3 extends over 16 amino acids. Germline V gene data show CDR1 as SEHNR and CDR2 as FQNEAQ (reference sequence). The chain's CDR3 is CASSFSPTGGPKEQYF. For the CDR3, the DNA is TGTGCCAGCAGCTTCAGCCCAACAGGGGGTCCGAAGGAGCAGTACTTC.

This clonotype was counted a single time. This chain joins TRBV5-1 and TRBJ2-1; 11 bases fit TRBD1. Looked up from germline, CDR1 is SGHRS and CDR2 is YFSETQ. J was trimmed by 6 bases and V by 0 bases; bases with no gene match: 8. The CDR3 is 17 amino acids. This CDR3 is CASSLDGQGAPSNEQFF. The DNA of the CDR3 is TGCGCCAGCAGCTTGGATGGACAGGGGGCCCCGAGCAATGAGCAGTTCTTC.

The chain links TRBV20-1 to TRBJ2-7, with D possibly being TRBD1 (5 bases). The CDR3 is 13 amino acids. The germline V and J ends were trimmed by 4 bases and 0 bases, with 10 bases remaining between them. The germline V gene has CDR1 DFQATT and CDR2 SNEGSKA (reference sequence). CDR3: CSATPQVSYEQYF. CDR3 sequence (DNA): TGCAGTGCTACCCCACAGGTCTCCTACGAGCAGTACTTC.

The CDR3 protein is CAISEPSAGGLDTQYF. The DNA of the CDR3 is TGTGCCATCAGTGAGCCATCAGCGGGGGGTCTAGATACGCAGTATTTT. This chain connects TRBV10-3 to TRBJ2-3, with 9 nucleotides matching TRBD2. The V and J ends lost 2 bases and 5 bases, in that order; junction bases with no gene match: 8. The CDR3 consists of 16 residues. The V gene's germline CDR1 is ENHRY and CDR2 SYGVKD.

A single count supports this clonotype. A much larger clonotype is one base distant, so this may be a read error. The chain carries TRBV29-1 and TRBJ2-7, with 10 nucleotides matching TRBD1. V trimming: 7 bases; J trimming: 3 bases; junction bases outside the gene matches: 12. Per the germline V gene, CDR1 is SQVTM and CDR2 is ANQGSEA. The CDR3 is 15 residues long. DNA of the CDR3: TGCAGCGCTATCGGCGAGGACAGGGGGTTCTACGAGCAGTACTTC. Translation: CSAIGEDRGFYEQYF.

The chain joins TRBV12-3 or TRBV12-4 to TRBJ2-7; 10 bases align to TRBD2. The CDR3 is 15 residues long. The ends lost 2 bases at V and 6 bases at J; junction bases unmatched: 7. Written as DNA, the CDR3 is TGTGCCAGCAGTTTACCGGAGCGGGGGGGCGTCGAGCAGTACTTC. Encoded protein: CASSLPERGGVEQYF.

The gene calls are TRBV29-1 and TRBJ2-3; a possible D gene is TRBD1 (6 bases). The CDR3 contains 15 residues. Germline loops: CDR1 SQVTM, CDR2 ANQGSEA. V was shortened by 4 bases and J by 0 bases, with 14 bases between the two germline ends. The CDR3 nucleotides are TGCAGCGTTGCTCCGAGGACAGCTAGCACAGATACGCAGTATTTT. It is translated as CSVAPRTASTDTQYF.

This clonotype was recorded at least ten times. The CDR3 sequence is CSVVGGPTYEQYF. CDR3 nucleotides: TGCAGCGTTGTGGGGGGGCCTACCTACGAGCAGTACTTC. This rearrangement joins TRBV29-1 to TRBJ2-7; D possibly corresponds to TRBD2 (7 bases). Germline V gene data show CDR1 as SQVTM and CDR2 as ANQGSEA. The CDR3 loop spans 13 amino acids. The germline V and J ends were trimmed by 4 bases and 2 bases, with 12 bases remaining between them.